Described below is a single T cell receptor beta chain sequence and its context. This sample was included in a study of OX40 agonist ivuxolimab in advanced cancers. Study summary: Among those enrolled, mean age was about 58 years (range roughly 23 to 79) and roughly 84% were male. Among those treated, three patients had partial responses, one with hepatocellular carcinoma and two with cutaneous melanoma.

Some clones are missing from TCRdb's copy, which holds only in-frame ones; the method was immunoSEQ multiplex PCR. The sample yields some 64,000 clones, less than 95% seen once. V was shortened by 6 bases and J by 5 bases, with 10 bases between the two germline ends. Germline values: CDR1 MDHEN, CDR2 SYDVKM. This CDR3 contains 12 residues. V usage is TRBV28 and J usage is TRBJ2-5; D tentatively fits TRBD1 or TRBD2 (6 bases each). Specimen: CD4+ or CD8+ T cells sorted from blood, collected in a trial of the OX40 agonist ivuxolimab. The sequence came from an adult with an advanced solid tumor such as melanoma, head and neck, liver or kidney cancer. The CDR3 nucleotides read TGTGCCAGCAGACAGGGACTGGAGACCCAGTACTTC. This encodes CASRQGLETQYF.